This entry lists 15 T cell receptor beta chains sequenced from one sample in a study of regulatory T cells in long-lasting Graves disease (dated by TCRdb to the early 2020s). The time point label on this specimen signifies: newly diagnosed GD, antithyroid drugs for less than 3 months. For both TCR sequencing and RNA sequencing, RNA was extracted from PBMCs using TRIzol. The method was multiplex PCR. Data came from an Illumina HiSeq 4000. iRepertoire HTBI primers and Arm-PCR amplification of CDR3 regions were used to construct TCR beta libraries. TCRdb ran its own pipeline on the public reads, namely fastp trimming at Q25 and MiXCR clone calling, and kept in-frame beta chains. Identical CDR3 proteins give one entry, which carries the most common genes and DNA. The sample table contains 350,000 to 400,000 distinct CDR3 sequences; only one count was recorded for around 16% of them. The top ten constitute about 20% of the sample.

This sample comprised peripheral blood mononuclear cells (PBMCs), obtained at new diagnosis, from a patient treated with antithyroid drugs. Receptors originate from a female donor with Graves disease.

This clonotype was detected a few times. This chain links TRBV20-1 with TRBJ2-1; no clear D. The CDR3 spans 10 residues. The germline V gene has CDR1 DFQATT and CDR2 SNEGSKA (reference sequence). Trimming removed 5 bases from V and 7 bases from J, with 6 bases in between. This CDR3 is CSAASNEQFF. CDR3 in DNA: TGCAGTGCTGCTAGTAATGAGCAGTTCTTC.

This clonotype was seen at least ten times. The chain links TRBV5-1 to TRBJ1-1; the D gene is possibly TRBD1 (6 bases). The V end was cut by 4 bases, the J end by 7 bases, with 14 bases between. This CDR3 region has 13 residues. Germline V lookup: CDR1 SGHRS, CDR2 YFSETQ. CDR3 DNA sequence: TGCGCCAGCAGCCCGGAAGAGGGGGTTGAAGCTTTCTTT. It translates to CASSPEEGVEAFF. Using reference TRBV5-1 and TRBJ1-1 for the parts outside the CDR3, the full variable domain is KAGVTQTPRYLIKTRGQQVTLSCSPISGHRSVSWYQQTPGQGLQFLFEYFSETQRNKGNFPGRFSGRQFSNSRSEMNVSTLELGDSALYLCASSPEEGVEAFFGQGTRLTVV.

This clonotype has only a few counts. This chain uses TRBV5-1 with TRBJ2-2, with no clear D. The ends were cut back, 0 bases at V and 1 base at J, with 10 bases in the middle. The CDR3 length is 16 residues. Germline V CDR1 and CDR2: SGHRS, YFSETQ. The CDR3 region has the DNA TGCGCCAGCAGCTTGGTTCCCAGTGGGAACACCGGGGAGCTGTTTTTT. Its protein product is CASSLVPSGNTGELFF.

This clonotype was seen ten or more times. CDR3 sequence reads: CASSLQGDPNTEAFF. The CDR3 DNA reads TGTGCCAGCAGTTTGCAGGGAGACCCGAACACTGAAGCTTTCTTT. V gene TRBV12-3 or TRBV12-4 combines with J gene TRBJ1-1; D perhaps matches TRBD1 (5 bases). Trimming took off 3 bases at V and 1 base at J, with 12 bases between the two ends. The CDR3 totals 15 residues.

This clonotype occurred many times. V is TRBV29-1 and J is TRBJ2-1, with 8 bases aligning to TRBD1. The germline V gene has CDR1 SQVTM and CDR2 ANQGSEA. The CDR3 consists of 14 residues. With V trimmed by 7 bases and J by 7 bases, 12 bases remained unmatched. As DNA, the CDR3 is TGCAGCGCGGACGCGGGGCAGGGGGCTAATGAGCAGTTCTTC. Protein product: CSADAGQGANEQFF.

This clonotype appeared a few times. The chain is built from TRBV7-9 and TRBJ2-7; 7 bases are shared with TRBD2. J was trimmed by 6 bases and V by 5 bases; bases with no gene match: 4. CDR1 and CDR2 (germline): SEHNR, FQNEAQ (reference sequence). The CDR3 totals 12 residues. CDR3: CASSPLAFEQYF. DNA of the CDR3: TGTGCCAGCAGCCCACTAGCGTTCGAGCAGTACTTC.

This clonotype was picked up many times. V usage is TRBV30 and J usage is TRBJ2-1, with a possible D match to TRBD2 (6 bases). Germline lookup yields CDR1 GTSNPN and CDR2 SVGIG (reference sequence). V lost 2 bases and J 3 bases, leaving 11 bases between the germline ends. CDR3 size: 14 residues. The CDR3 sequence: CAWSFGSDYNEQFF. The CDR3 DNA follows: TGTGCCTGGAGTTTCGGGAGTGACTACAATGAGCAGTTCTTC.

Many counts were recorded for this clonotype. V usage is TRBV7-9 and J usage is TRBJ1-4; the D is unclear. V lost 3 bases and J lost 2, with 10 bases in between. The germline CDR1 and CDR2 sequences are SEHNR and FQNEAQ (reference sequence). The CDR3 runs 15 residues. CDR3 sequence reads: CASSLWVKTNEKLFF. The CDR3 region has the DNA TGTGCCAGCAGCTTGTGGGTGAAGACTAATGAAAAACTGTTTTTT.

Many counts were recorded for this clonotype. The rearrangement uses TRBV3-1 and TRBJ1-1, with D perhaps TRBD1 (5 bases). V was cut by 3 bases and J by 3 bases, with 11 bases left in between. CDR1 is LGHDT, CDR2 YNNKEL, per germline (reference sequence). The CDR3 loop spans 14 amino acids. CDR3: CASSQWGGDTEAFF. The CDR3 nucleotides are TGTGCCAGCAGCCAGTGGGGAGGGGACACTGAAGCTTTCTTT. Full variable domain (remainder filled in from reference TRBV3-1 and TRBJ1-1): DTAVSQTPKYLVTQMGNDKSIKCEQNLGHDTMYWYKQDSKKFLKIMFSYNNKELIINETVPNRFSPKSPDKAHLNLHINSLELGDSAVYFCASSQWGGDTEAFFGQGTRLTVV.

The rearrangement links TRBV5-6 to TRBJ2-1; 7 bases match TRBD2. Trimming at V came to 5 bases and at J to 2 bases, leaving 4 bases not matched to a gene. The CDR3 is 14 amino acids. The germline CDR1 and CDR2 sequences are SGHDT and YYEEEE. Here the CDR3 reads CASSPAGPYNEQFF. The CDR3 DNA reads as TGTGCCAGCAGTCCAGCGGGACCCTACAATGAGCAGTTCTTC.

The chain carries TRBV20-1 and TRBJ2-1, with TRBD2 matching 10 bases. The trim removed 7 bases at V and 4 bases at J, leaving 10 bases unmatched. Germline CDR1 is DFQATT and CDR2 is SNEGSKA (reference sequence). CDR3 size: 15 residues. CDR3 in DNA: TGCAGTGTGGAGGGGCTAGCGGGGGCTTACAATGAGCAGTTCTTC. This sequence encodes CSVEGLAGAYNEQFF.

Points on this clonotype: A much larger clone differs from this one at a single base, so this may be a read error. The CDR3 sequence is CGSSYSQGLNTEAFF. In DNA, the CDR3 is TGTGGCAGCAGTTACTCGCAGGGATTGAACACTGAAGCTTTCTTT. The chain couples TRBV6-5 to TRBJ1-1; D is possibly TRBD1 (5 bases). The germline gives CDR1 MNHEY, CDR2 SVGAGI. The CDR3 has 15 amino acids.

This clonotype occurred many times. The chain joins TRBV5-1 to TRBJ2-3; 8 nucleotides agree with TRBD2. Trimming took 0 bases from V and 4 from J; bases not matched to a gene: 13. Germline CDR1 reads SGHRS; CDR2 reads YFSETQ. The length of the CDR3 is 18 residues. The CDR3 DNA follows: TGCGCCAGCAGCTTGGCAGCCATGGCCTTCGGGAGGGCAGATACGCAGTATTTT. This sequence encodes CASSLAAMAFGRADTQYF.

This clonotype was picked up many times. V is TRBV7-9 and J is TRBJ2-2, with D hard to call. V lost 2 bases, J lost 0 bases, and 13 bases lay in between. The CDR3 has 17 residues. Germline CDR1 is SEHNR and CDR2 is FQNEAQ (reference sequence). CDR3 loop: CASSLPTRLPNTGELFF. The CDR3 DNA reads TGTGCCAGCAGCTTACCGACCCGGCTCCCGAACACCGGGGAGCTGTTTTTT.

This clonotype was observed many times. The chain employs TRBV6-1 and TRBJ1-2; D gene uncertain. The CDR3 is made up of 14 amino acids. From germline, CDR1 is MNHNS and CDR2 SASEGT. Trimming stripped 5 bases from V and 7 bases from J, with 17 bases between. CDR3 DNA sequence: TGTGCCAGCAGTACTGTGCCGGTCGAGGGTGGCTACACCTTC. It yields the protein CASSTVPVEGGYTF.